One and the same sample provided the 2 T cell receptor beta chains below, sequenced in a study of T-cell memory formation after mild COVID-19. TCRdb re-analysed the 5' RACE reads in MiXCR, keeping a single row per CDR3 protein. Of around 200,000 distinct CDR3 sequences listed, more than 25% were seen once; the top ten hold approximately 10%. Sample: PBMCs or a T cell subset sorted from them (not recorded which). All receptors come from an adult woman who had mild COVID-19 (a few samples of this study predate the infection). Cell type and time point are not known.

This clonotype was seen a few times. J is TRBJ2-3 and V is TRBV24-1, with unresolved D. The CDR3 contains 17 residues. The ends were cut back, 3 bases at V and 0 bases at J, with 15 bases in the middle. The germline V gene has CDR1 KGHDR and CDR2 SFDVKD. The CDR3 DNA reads TGTGCCACCAGTGATCAACCGCGCTCCCCTAGCACAGATACGCAGTATTTT. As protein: CATSDQPRSPSTDTQYF.

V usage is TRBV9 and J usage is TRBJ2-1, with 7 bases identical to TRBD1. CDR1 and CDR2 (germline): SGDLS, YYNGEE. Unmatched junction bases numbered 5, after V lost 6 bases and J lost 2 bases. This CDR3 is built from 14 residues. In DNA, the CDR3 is TGTGCCAGCAACCGACAGGGTACCTACAATGAGCAGTTCTTC. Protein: CASNRQGTYNEQFF.